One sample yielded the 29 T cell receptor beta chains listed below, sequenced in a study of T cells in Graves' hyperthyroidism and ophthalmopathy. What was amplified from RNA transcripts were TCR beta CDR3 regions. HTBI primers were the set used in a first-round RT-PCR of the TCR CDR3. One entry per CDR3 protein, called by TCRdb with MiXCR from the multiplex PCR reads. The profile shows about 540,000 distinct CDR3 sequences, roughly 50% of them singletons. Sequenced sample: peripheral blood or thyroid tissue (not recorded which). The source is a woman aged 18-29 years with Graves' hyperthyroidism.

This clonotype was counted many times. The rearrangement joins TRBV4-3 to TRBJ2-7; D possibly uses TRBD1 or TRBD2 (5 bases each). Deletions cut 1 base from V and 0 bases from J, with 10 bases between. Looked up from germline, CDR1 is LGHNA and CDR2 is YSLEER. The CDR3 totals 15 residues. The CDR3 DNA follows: TGCGCCAGCAGCCAAGTAGGGACGGCCTCCTACGAGCAGTACTTC. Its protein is CASSQVGTASYEQYF.

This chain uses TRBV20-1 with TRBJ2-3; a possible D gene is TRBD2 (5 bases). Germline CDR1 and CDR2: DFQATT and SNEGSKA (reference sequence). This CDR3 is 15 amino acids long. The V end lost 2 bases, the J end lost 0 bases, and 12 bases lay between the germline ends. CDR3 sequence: CSARKFGGSTDTQYF. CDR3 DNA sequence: TGCAGTGCTAGAAAATTTGGCGGGAGCACAGATACGCAGTATTTT.

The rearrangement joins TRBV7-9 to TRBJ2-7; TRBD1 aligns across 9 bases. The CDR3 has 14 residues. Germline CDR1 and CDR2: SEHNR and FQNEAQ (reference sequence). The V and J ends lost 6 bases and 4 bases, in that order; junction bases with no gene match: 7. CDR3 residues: CASSRGQGVYEQYF. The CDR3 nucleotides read TGTGCCAGCAGTAGGGGACAGGGCGTGTACGAGCAGTACTTC.

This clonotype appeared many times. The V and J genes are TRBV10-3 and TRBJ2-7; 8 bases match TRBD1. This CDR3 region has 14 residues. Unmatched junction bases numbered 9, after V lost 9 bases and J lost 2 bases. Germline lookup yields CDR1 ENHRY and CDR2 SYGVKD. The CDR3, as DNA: TGTGCCATTCAAACCGGGACAGGAGCCTACGAGCAGTACTTC. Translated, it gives CAIQTGTGAYEQYF.

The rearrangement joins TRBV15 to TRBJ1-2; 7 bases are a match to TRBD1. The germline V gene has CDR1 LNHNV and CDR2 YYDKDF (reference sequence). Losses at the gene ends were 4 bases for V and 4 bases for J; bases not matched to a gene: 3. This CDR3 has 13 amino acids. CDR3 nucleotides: TGTGCCACCAGCACTGACAGGGCCTATGGCTACACCTTC. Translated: CATSTDRAYGYTF. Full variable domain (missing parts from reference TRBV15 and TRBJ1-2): DAMVIQNPRYQVTQFGKPVTLSCSQTLNHNVMYWYQQKSSQAPKLLFHYYDKDFNNEADTPDNFQSRRPNTSFCFLDIRSPGLGDTAMYLCATSTDRAYGYTFGSGTRLTVV.

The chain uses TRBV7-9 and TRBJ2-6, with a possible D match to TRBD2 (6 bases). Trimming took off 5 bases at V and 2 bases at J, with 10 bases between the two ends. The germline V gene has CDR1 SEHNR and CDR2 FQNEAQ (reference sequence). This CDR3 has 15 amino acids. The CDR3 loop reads CASSPQRAGANVLTF. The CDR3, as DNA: TGTGCCAGCAGCCCCCAGCGGGCTGGGGCCAACGTCCTGACTTTC.

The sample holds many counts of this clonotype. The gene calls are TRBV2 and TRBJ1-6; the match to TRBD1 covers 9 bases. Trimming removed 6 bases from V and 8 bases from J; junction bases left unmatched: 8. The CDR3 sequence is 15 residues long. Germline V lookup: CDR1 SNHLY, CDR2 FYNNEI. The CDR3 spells CASSPGQGLHSPLHF. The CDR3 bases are TGTGCCAGCAGCCCGGGACAGGGATTACATTCACCCCTCCACTTT.

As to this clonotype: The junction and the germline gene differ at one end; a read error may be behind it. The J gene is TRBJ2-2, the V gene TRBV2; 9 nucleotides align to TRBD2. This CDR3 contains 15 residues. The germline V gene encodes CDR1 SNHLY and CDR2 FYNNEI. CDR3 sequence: CASTRGGEVTGELLF. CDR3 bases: TGTGCCAGCACGCGGGGGGGAGAGGTCACCGGGGAGCTGCTTTTT.

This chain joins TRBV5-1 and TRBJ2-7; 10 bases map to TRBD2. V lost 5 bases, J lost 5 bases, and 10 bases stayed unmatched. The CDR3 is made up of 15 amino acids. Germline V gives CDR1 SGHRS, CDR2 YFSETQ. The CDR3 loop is CASRRLAGEPNEQYF. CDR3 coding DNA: TGCGCCAGCAGAAGGCTAGCGGGAGAGCCCAACGAGCAGTACTTC.

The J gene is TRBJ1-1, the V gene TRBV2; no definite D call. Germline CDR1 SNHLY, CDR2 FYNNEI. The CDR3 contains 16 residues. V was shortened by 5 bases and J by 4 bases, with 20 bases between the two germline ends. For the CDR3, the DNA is TGTGCCAGCAGTTCCCTGCGGGGATTAGGGTTCACTGAAGCTTTCTTT. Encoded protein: CASSSLRGLGFTEAFF.

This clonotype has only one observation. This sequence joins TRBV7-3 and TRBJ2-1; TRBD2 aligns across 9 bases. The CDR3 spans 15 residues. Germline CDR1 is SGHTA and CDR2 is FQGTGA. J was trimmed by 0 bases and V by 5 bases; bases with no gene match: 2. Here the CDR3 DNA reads TGTGCCAGCAGCGATAGCGGGAGCTCCTACAATGAGCAGTTCTTC. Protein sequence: CASSDSGSSYNEQFF.

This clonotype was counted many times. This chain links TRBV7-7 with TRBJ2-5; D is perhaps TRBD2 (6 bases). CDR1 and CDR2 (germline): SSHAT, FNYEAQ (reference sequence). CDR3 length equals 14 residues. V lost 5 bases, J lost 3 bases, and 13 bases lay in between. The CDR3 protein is CASSHGGAEETQYF. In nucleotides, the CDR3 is TGTGCCAGCAGCCATGGAGGGGCGGAAGAGACCCAGTACTTC.

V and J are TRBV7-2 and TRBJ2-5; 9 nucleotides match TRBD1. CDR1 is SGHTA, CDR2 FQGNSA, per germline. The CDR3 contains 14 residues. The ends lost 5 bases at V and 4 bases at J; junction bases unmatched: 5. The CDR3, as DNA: TGTGCCAGCAGCAAAGGGACAGGGCTAGAGACCCAGTACTTC. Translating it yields CASSKGTGLETQYF.

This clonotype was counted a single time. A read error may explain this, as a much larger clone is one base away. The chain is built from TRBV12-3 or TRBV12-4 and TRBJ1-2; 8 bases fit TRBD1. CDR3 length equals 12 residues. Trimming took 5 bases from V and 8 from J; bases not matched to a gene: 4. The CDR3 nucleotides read TGTGCCAGCAGTCCACAGGGGGAAGGCTACACCTTC. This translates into CASSPQGEGYTF.

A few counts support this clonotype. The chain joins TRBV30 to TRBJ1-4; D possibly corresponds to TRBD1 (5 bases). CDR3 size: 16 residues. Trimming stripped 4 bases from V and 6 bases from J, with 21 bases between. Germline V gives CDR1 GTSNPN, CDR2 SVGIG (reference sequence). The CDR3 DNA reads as TGTGCCTGGACCCCCCTCGGGGCCAGGGACGATGAAAAACTGTTTTTT. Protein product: CAWTPLGARDDEKLFF.

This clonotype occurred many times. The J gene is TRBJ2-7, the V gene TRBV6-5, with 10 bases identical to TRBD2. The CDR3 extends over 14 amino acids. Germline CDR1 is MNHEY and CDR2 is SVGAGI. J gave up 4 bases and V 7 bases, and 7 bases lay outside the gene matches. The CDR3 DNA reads TGTGCCAGCAAAGAAGCGGGAGGGCCGTACGAGCAGTACTTC. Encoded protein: CASKEAGGPYEQYF.

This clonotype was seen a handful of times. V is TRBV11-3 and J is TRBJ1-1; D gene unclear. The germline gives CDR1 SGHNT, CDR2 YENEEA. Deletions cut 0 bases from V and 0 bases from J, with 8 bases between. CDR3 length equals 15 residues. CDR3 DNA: TGTGCCAGCAGCTTAGATAAAAGGTTGAACACTGAAGCTTTCTTT. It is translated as CASSLDKRLNTEAFF.

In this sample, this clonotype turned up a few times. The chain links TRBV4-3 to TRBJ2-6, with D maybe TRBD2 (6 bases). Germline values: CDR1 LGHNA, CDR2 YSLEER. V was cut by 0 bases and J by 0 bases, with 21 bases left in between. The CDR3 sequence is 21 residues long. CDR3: CASSQDKIGGKGFSGANVLTF. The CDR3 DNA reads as TGCGCCAGCAGCCAAGATAAAATCGGGGGTAAAGGTTTCTCTGGGGCCAACGTCCTGACTTTC.

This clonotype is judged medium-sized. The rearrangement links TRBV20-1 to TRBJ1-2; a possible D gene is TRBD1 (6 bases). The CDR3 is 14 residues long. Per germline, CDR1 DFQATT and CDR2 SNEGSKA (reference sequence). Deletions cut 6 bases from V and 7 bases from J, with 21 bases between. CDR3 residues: CSANREGRLFGYTF. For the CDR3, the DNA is TGCAGTGCGAACAGGGAGGGACGGTTGTTTGGCTACACCTTC.

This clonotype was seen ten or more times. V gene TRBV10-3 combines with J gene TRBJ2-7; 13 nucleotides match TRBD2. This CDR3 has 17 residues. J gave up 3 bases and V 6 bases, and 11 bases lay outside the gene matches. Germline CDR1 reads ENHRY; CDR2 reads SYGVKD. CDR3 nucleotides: TGTGCCATCAGCCCCGCACCCGGGACTAGCGGGAACTACGAGCAGTACTTC. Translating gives CAISPAPGTSGNYEQYF.

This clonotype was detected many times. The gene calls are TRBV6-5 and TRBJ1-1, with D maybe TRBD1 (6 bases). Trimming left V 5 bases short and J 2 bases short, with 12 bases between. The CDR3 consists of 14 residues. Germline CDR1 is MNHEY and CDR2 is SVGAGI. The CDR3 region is CASSPPDRNTEAFF. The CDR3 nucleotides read TGTGCCAGCAGTCCTCCGGACAGAAACACTGAAGCTTTCTTT.

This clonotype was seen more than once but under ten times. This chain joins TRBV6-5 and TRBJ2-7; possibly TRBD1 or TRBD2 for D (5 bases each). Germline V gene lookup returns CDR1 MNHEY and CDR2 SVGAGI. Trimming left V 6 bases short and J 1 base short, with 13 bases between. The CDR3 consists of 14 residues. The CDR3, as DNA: TGTGCCAGCAGGCCCGTGAGGGGATCCTACGAGCAGTACTTC. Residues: CASRPVRGSYEQYF.

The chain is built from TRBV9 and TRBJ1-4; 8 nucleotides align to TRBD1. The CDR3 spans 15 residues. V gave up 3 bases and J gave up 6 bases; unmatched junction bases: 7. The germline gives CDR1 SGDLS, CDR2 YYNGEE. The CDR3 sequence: CASSALDREHEKLFF. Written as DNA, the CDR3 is TGTGCCAGCAGCGCTTTGGACAGGGAACATGAAAAACTGTTTTTT.

The CDR3 DNA follows: TGTGCCAGCAGCCCTGGTTCAGGGGTTGAGACCCAGTACTTC. Translating it yields CASSPGSGVETQYF. This rearrangement joins TRBV7-9 to TRBJ2-5; D may be TRBD1 (6 bases). The germline CDR1 and CDR2 sequences are SEHNR and FQNEAQ (reference sequence). The CDR3 runs 14 residues. Trimming shortened V by 5 bases and J by 5 bases, and 15 bases separated the two germline ends.

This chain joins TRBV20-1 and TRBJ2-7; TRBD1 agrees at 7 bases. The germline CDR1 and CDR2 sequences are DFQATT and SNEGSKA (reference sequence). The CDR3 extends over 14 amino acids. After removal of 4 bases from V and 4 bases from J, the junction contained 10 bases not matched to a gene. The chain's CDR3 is CSATDRVGFYEQYF. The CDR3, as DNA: TGCAGTGCTACCGACAGGGTTGGCTTTTACGAGCAGTACTTC.

Written as DNA, the CDR3 is TGTGCCAGCAGCTTAGGTTGGGACGCCAGCTCCTACAATGAGCAGTACTTC. Its protein is CASSLGWDASSYNEQYF. The chain employs TRBV7-9 and TRBJ2-7; the D gene could be TRBD1 or TRBD2 (5 bases each). V was shortened by 1 base and J by 7 bases, with 23 bases between the two germline ends. The CDR3 is 17 amino acids. CDR1 is SEHNR, CDR2 FQNEAQ, per germline (reference sequence).

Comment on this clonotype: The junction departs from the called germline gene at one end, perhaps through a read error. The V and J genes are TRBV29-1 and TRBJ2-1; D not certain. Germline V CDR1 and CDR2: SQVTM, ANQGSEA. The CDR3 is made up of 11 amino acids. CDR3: CSVATDNGQFF. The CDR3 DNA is TGCAGCGTTGCTACAGACAATGGGCAGTTCTTC.

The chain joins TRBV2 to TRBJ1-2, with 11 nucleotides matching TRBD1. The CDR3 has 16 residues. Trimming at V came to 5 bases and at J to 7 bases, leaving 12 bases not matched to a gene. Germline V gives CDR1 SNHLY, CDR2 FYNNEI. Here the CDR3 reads CASSSSGTGGIGGYTF. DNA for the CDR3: TGTGCCAGCAGTAGCTCTGGGACAGGGGGAATAGGTGGCTACACCTTC.

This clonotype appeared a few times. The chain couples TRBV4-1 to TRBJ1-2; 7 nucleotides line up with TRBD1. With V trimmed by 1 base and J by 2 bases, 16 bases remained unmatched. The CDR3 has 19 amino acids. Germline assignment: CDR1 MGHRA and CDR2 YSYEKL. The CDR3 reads CASSQGFGGFGGQNYGYTF. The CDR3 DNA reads TGCGCCAGCAGCCAAGGGTTTGGTGGTTTTGGGGGACAGAACTATGGCTACACCTTC.